A selection of T cell receptor beta chains follows, all from one sample in a study of T cell repertoires in cytomegalovirus infection. MiXCR, applied by TCRdb to the reads, yields one record per CDR3 protein. The data contain about 700,000 distinct CDR3 sequences, around 32% of them singletons. For these TCRs, the target antigens are not known. Sequencing was performed on cultured PBMCs, taken from culture after CMV antigen stimulation. These receptors all come from a human donor in good health (CMV status not recorded). Some clones in this sample may be carry-over from other donors' samples. Both conserved end residues are part of each CDR3. The D gene is left open where the match is weak. Expanded clones get a size class; other rows say once, few or many, or leave the size out.

V	size	D	J	DNA	CDR3
TRBV7-9	few	NA	TRBJ2-1	TGTGCCAGCACCCACGGGCGTGATGAGCAGTTCTTC	CASTHGRDEQFF
TRBV2	few	NA	TRBJ2-4	TGTGCCAGCAGTGTTGACAGGAAAAACATTCAGTACTTC	CASSVDRKNIQYF
TRBV4-1	NA	NA	TRBJ2-1	TGCGCCAGCAGCCTTGCCCAGGGTTACAATGAGCAGTTCTTC	CASSLAQGYNEQFF
TRBV11-2	NA	NA	TRBJ2-2	TGTGCCAGCAGCTGGACTAACGCGAACACCGGGGAGCTGTTTTTT	CASSWTNANTGELFF
TRBV6-6	NA	TRBD1	TRBJ1-5	TGTGCCAGCAGAGGGGGCGGTAGAGATCAGCCCCAGCATTTT	CASRGGGRDQPQHF
TRBV2	many	TRBD1	TRBJ2-7	TGTGCCAGCGACGGGGACCAACCGGGACAGGGGGCAAAAGAGCAGTACTTC	CASDGDQPGQGAKEQYF
TRBV7-9	many	NA	TRBJ1-1	TGTGCCAGCAGCCCCGGAAACAACGCTGAAGCTTTCTTT	CASSPGNNAEAFF
TRBV28	NA	TRBD1	TRBJ1-3	TGTGCCAGCAGGCCAGGGGGCTCTGGAAACACCATATATTTT	CASRPGGSGNTIYF
TRBV12-3/TRBV12-4	NA	NA	TRBJ2-6	TGTGCCAGCAGCACCGGCAGGGTTTCTGGGGCCAACGTCCTGACTTTC	CASSTGRVSGANVLTF
TRBV12-3/TRBV12-4	few	NA	TRBJ2-2	TGTGCCAGCAGTTTGTCGCTAATAGCGGCCGGGGAGCTGTTTTTT	CASSLSLIAAGELFF
TRBV28	NA	NA	TRBJ1-3	TGTGCCAGCACCCTAGGAGTTTACTCTGGAAACACCATATATTTT	CASTLGVYSGNTIYF
TRBV6-2/TRBV6-3	few	TRBD1	TRBJ2-1	TGTGCCACACAGGGGCAATACAATGAGCAGTTCTTC	CATQGQYNEQFF
TRBV6-1	NA	TRBD1	TRBJ1-6	TGTGCCAGCAGCTCTATGGGACAGGGGCAATCACCCCTCCACTTT	CASSSMGQGQSPLHF
TRBV5-4	few	NA	TRBJ2-1	TGTGCCAGCAGCCCCGGGGAACTTTATGAGCAGTTCTTC	CASSPGELYEQFF
TRBV20-1	NA	NA	TRBJ2-3	TGCAGTGCTAGGGTGGGATACACAGATACGCAGTATTTT	CSARVGYTDTQYF
TRBV6-5	NA	NA	TRBJ1-1	TGTGCCAGCCATCAGGGGTTTAACACTGAAGCTTTCTTT	CASHQGFNTEAFF
TRBV5-1	NA	NA	TRBJ2-7	TGCGCCAGCAGAGAAGGAAAGGAGCAGTACTTC	CASREGKEQYF
TRBV2	once	NA	TRBJ1-2	TGTGCCAGCAGCCGGACCCTACAGACGGTCTATGGCTACACCTTC	CASSRTLQTVYGYTF
TRBV4-1	NA	NA	TRBJ1-1	TGCGCCAGCAGCCAGGAGAGAACAGGCTACCGGGGCGGCACTGAAGCTTTCTTT	CASSQERTGYRGGTEAFF
TRBV7-2	NA	NA	TRBJ1-5	TGTGCCAGCAGCTTAGCCTCAGGGGATCAGCCCCAGCATTTT	CASSLASGDQPQHF
TRBV6-9	NA	NA	TRBJ2-3	TGTGCCAGCATTAAAAAACATAGGGGGGGGGTGCCCCCAGATACGCAGTATTTT	CASIKKHRGGVPPDTQYF
TRBV12-3/TRBV12-4	NA	NA	TRBJ2-1	TGTGCCAGCAGTTTTTTTCCGGGGCAATCCTACAATGAGCAGTTCTTC	CASSFFPGQSYNEQFF
TRBV5-1	NA	TRBD2	TRBJ2-1	TGCGCCAGCAGCAGCTCTCTAGCGGGAGGGACACACAATGAGCAGTTCTTC	CASSSSLAGGTHNEQFF
TRBV19	NA	TRBD2	TRBJ2-1	TGTGCCAGTAGTATAGGTAGCGGGGGGGCGAGCTCCTACAATGAGCAGTTCTTC	CASSIGSGGASSYNEQFF
TRBV20-1	NA	NA	TRBJ1-5	TGCAGTGCTAGAGATCTTCGGGGGTGGGGCAATCAGCCCCAGCATTTT	CSARDLRGWGNQPQHF
TRBV20-1	NA	NA	TRBJ2-3	TGCAGTGCCACGTTGGGAGGCCACAGAGAGCAGTATTTT	CSATLGGHREQYF
TRBV20-1	few	NA	TRBJ2-5	TGCAGTGCTAGAGAACAGGGCAAAGAGACCCAGTACTTC	CSAREQGKETQYF
TRBV19	few	NA	TRBJ1-4	TGTGCCAGTAGCCGGTTGGCGACTAATGAAAAACTGTTTTTT	CASSRLATNEKLFF
TRBV5-4	NA	NA	TRBJ2-2	TGTGCCAGCAGCGGGGTGGGGGAGAACACCGGGGAGCTGTTTTTT	CASSGVGENTGELFF
TRBV7-2	few	TRBD1	TRBJ1-3	TGTGCCAGCAGCTTAATGGGACAGATCTCTGGAAACACCATATATTTT	CASSLMGQISGNTIYF
TRBV7-2	few	TRBD2	TRBJ2-2	TGTGCCAGCAGCCTTCCTGAGAGCGGGGGGGCCTCCCGGGCGAACACCGGGGAGCTGTTTTTT	CASSLPESGGASRANTGELFF
TRBV5-4	NA	TRBD1	TRBJ2-7	TGTGCCAGCAGCTTATCGACAGGGAAGTACGAGCAGTACTTC	CASSLSTGKYEQYF
TRBV20-1	once	NA	TRBJ1-1	TGCAGTGCTAGAGACTCCAGGGTGAACACTGAAGCTTTCTTT	CSARDSRVNTEAFF
TRBV4-1	NA	NA	TRBJ2-1	TGCGCCAGCAGCCAAGAGGAATTAGCTATCCCTGAGCAGTTCTTC	CASSQEELAIPEQFF
TRBV4-1	once	TRBD1	TRBJ2-1	TGTGCCAGCAGCCAGGGGGACCCTAGCTCCTACAATGAGCAGTTCTTC	CASSQGDPSSYNEQFF
TRBV6-6	NA	NA	TRBJ2-7	TGTGCCAGCCCTCCCGGGGGACCCTACGAGCAGTACTTC	CASPPGGPYEQYF
TRBV6-2/TRBV6-3	NA	TRBD1	TRBJ1-2	TGTGCCAGCAGTTATCGCAGACAGGGGAGCTATGGCTACACCTTC	CASSYRRQGSYGYTF
TRBV7-2	many	NA	TRBJ1-1	TGTGCCAGCAGCTTAACGACGGGAGGAACGGAAGCTTTCTTT	CASSLTTGGTEAFF
TRBV19	NA	TRBD2	TRBJ2-1	TGTGCCAGTAGGGGACTCGCGGGAGTCTCCTACAATGAGCAGTTCTTC	CASRGLAGVSYNEQFF
TRBV20-1	NA	TRBD2	TRBJ2-7	TGCAGTGCTAGATCACTAGCGGCATCCTACGAGCAGTACTTC	CSARSLAASYEQYF
TRBV10-3	once	TRBD2	TRBJ2-1	TGTGCCCTCCCGTCCCAACTAGCGGGAGGGCCCCCATACAATGAGCAGTTCTTC	CALPSQLAGGPPYNEQFF